The clone carrying this T cell receptor (beta chain) showed up just once. The antigen remains undetermined. The sample originates from a study of neoadjuvant nivolumab and ipilimumab in lung cancer. Measured with immunoSEQ multiplex PCR; TCRdb has only the in-frame clones, and not every one. Among 40,000 to 55,000 clones listed, around nine tenths were seen once. The CDR3 is 14 amino acids. Germline loops: CDR1 MGHDK, CDR2 SYGVNS. Trimming left V 0 bases short and J 3 bases short, with 5 bases between. General observations from the study: From pretherapy to surgery, tumor richness and clonality rose with dual therapy.

This material consisted of blood, taken before neoadjuvant nivolumab, alone or with ipilimumab. This clonotype was sampled from an adult with non-small cell lung cancer. Some clones in this sample may be carry-over from other donors' samples. The genes are TRBV25-1 and TRBJ2-2, with D possibly matching TRBD1 (5 bases). CDR3 DNA: TGTGCCAGCAGTGAATACAGGGACACCGGGGAGCTGTTTTTT. Amino acids: CASSEYRDTGELFF.